This T cell receptor beta chain derives from a study of read filtering for tumor transcriptome and immune sequencing. Looking at the study overall: The cohort had over 16 men and more than 11 women aged about 40 to 90, mean around 66 years. The study's findings and limits: Even smaller IR-seq throughput identified most shared clonotypes.

CDR1 MRHNA and CDR2 SNTAGT come from the germline V gene. This CDR3 comprises 12 residues. V was trimmed by 3 bases and J by 6 bases, leaving 6 bases between them. From 400 to 450 ng of RNA, a library with molecular barcoded alpha/delta and beta/gamma adaptors was made. Using its own MiXCR run on the reads, TCRdb lists one record per CDR3 protein. The sample lists 50,000 or so distinct CDR3 sequences, over 9.5% occurring once. This clonotype has ten or more counts. Its antigen remains unidentified. Sampling of bone marrow took place during active disease in every patient. This sequence joins TRBV6-4 and TRBJ2-1; D may be TRBD1 (5 bases). This sequence was found in a donor at least 40 years old with multiple myeloma. Sample: a population of CD138-negative cells sorted from bone marrow. CDR3 protein: CASSDQGNEQFF. The CDR3 coding sequence is TGTGCCAGCAGTGATCAGGGCAATGAGCAGTTCTTC.